This TCR beta chain originates from a study of cytomegalovirus exposure and HLA in healthy donors. General observations from the study: Generally TCR sequences proved uncommon, though certain public TCRs appeared in numerous donors. A later analysis reportedly identified an Asian-associated ancestry cluster as carrying fewer N-insertions than the roughly 600-donor mean.

PCR amplification relied on 60 Vbeta primers (plus 13 Jbeta primers). Only in-frame clones appear in the TCRdb table, and some are missing; sequencing was by immunoSEQ multiplex PCR. The sample holds approximately 140,000 clones; about three quarters are singletons and the top ten take 3%. This CDR3 spans 15 amino acids. Trimming pared 0 bases from V and 4 bases from J, leaving 12 bases between. CDR1 is ENHRY and CDR2 is SYGVKD in the germline V gene. Comment on this clone: No antigen is known for it.

Sequencing input: PBMCs. The chain is built from TRBV10-3 and TRBJ1-1; no reliable D call. The source is a man between 40 and 49 years old in good health and CMV-seropositive. The CDR3 DNA reads TGTGCCATCAGTGAGTCGAGTAGCGGTCCCACTGAAGCTTTCTTT. Residues: CAISESSSGPTEAFF.